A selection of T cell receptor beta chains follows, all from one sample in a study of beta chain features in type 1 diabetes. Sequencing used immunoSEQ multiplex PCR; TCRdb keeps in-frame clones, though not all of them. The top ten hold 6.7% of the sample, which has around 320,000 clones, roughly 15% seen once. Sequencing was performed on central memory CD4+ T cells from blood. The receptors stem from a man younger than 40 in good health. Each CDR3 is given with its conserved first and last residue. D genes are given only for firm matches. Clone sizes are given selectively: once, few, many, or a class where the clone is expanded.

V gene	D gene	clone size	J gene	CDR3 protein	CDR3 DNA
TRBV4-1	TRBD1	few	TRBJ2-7	CASSRDRGSYEQYF	TGCGCCAGCAGCCGGGACAGGGGTTCCTACGAGCAGTACTTC
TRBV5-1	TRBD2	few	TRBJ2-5	CASSGTLAGVQETQYF	TGCGCCAGCAGCGGAACTCTAGCGGGGGTTCAAGAGACCCAGTACTTC
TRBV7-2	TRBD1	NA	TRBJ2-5	CASSAGTGGRETQYF	TGTGCCAGCAGCGCTGGGACAGGGGGTCGGGAGACCCAGTACTTC
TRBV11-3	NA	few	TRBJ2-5	CASSSAETQYF	TGTGCCAGCAGCTCGGCCGAGACCCAGTACTTC
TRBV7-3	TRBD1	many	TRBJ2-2	CASSVGQIGELFF	TGTGCCAGCAGCGTGGGACAGATCGGGGAGCTGTTTTTT
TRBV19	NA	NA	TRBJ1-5	CASSATGDVQPQHF	TGTGCCAGTAGTGCGACAGGAGACGTCCAGCCCCAGCATTTT
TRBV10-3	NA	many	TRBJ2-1	CAITGNYNEQFF	TGTGCCATCACCGGGAACTACAATGAGCAGTTCTTC
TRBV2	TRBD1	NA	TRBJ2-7	CASSFDRVGEQYF	TGTGCCAGCAGTTTTGACAGGGTGGGCGAGCAGTACTTC
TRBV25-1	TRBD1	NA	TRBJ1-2	CASSQGGNYGYTF	TGTGCCAGCAGCCAGGGGGGTAACTATGGCTACACCTTC
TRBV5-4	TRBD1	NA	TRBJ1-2	CASSPGGQGYGYTF	TGTGCCAGCAGCCCAGGCGGACAGGGATATGGCTACACCTTC
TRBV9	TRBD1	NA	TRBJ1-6	CASSDGGQGLNSPLHF	TGTGCCAGCAGCGATGGGGGACAGGGGTTGAATTCACCCCTCCACTTT
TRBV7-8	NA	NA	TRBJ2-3	CASSLWKGRTDTQYF	TGTGCCAGCAGCTTATGGAAGGGGAGGACAGATACGCAGTATTTT
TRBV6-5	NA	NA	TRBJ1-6	CASSYLQGPLHF	TGTGCCAGCAGTTACCTTCAGGGACCCCTCCACTTT
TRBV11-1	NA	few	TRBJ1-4	CASSPTGTRYEKLFF	TGTGCCAGCAGCCCGACCGGGACTCGCTATGAAAAACTGTTTTTT
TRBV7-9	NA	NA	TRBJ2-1	CASQVADEQFF	TGTGCCAGCCAGGTGGCTGATGAGCAGTTCTTC
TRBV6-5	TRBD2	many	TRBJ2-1	CATSGLASEQFF	TGTGCCACCTCGGGACTAGCGTCTGAGCAGTTCTTC
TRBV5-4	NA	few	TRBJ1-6	CASSTPDGSSYNSPLHF	TGTGCCAGCAGCACACCGGACGGTAGCTCCTATAATTCACCCCTCCACTTT
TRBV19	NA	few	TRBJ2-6	CASSGTGVPGANVLTF	TGTGCCAGTAGTGGCACGGGAGTACCCGGAGCCAACGTCCTGACTTTC
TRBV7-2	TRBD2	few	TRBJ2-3	CASSQSSGRTDTQYF	TGTGCCAGCAGCCAATCTAGCGGACGCACAGATACGCAGTATTTT
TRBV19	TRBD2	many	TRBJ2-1	CASEPLAGRNSYNEQFF	TGTGCCAGCGAGCCACTAGCGGGTCGTAACTCCTACAATGAGCAGTTCTTC
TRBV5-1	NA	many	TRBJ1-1	CASRQQANTEAFF	TGCGCCAGCAGGCAACAGGCGAACACTGAAGCTTTCTTT
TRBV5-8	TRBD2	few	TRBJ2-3	CASSLSASGGQRGYF	TGTGCCAGCAGCTTGTCAGCTAGCGGGGGACAAAGAGGGTATTTT
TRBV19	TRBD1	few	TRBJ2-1	CASSMDLGGGLSYNEQFF	TGTGCCAGTAGTATGGACTTAGGGGGCGGCCTTAGTTACAATGAGCAGTTCTTC
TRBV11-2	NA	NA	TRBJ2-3	CASSSTDTQYF	TGTGCCAGCAGCTCGACAGATACGCAGTATTTT
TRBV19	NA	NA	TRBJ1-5	CASSITHNDNQPQHF	TGTGCCAGTAGTATTACGCACAACGATAATCAGCCCCAGCATTTT
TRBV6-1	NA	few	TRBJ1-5	CASSESGVQPQHF	TGTGCCAGCAGTGAGTCTGGGGTTCAGCCCCAGCATTTT
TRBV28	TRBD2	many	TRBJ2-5	CASSVTSGTKTQYF	TGTGCCAGCAGCGTCACTAGCGGGACCAAGACCCAGTACTTC
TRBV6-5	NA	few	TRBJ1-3	CASSRGGYDGNTIYF	TGTGCCAGCAGTCGCGGGGGCTATGATGGAAACACCATATATTTT
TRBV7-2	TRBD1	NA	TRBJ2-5	CASSFRQGPQETQYF	TGTGCCAGCAGCTTCAGACAGGGGCCGCAAGAGACCCAGTACTTC
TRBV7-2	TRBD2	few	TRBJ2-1	CASSLVGTSGGTNEQFF	TGTGCCAGCAGCTTAGTAGGGACTAGCGGGGGAACAAATGAGCAGTTCTTC
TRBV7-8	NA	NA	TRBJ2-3	CASSLGLGGVGTSAQYF	TGTGCCAGCAGCTTAGGATTAGGTGGCGTCGGCACGTCTGCGCAGTATTTT
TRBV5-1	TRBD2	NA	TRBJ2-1	CASSLVGASGYNEQFF	TGCGCCAGCAGCTTGGTGGGCGCTAGCGGTTACAATGAGCAGTTCTTC